The clone carrying this TCR beta chain has just one count. This specimen belongs to a study of blood T cell repertoires in COVID-19. Study at large: Sites across the United States, Italy and Spain contributed samples from acute and convalescent COVID-19.

Grouping used clinical history reported by participants in a survey and questionnaire. Donors of Cohort 3 who recovered were those that had two negative PCRs, clearance, or symptom resolution. The CDR3 is made up of 14 amino acids. Germline V lookup: CDR1 SNHLY, CDR2 FYNNEI. J was trimmed by 5 bases and V by 10 bases; bases with no gene match: 5. Some clones are missing from TCRdb's copy, which holds only in-frame ones; the method was immunoSEQ multiplex PCR. This table holds about 200,000 clones, 89% found once. The receptor comes from a woman aged 18-30 years who had recovered from COVID-19. The rearrangement uses TRBV2 and TRBJ1-6, with TRBD1 identical over 10 bases. Sequencing used PBMCs or T cells enriched from blood (not recorded which). The CDR3 spells CATWTGGNNSPLHF. In nucleotides, the CDR3 is TGTGCCACCTGGACAGGGGGAAATAATTCACCCCTCCACTTT. The entire variable domain, with the rest obtained from reference TRBV2 and TRBJ1-6, is as follows: EPEVTQTPSHQVTQMGQEVILRCVPISNHLYFYWYRQILGQKVEFLVSFYNNEISEKSEIFDDQFSVERPDGSNFTLKIRSTKLEDSAMYFCATWTGGNNSPLHFGNGTRLTVT.